This T cell receptor (beta chain) is from a study of T cells in Graves' hyperthyroidism and ophthalmopathy. Findings and limits, study-wide: Ophthalmopathy prediction by the model preceded onset by a median about 6.5 months.

This clonotype was counted at least ten times. Its antigen is currently unknown. Out of over 7.5 ml of fresh peripheral blood came the PBMCs. Per germline, CDR1 GTSNPN and CDR2 SVGIG (reference sequence). The CDR3 has 12 amino acids. Unmatched junction bases numbered 2, after V lost 3 bases and J lost 4 bases. Amplification targeted TCR beta CDR3 regions from RNA transcripts. RT-PCR in the first round (using the HTBI primer set) targeted the TCR CDR3. TCRdb redid the calling of the multiplex PCR reads with MiXCR, one entry per CDR3 protein. The table includes 400,000 or so distinct CDR3 sequences, roughly 15% detected once.

The receptor's source is a woman aged 25 to 39 with Graves' ophthalmopathy. Sequenced: blood. The J gene is TRBJ1-2, the V gene TRBV30; TRBD1 matches 7 bases. CDR3 nucleotide sequence: TGTGCCTGGAGCGGGGACAGCTATGGCTACACCTTC. Its protein is CAWSGDSYGYTF.